This T cell receptor beta chain is from a study of T cells in Graves' hyperthyroidism and ophthalmopathy. Findings of the study overall: Ophthalmopathy prediction by the model preceded onset by a median about 6 months. Ophthalmopathy was separated from stable hyperthyroidism by a 13 V-J model.

Trimming removed 6 bases at V and 1 base at J, with 9 bases between. The V gene's germline CDR1 is LNHDA and CDR2 SQIVND (reference sequence). The CDR3 is 13 residues long. Researchers took RNA transcripts and amplified the TCR beta CDR3 regions from them. The HTBI primer set was used in a first-round RT-PCR of the TCR CDR3. Each CDR3 protein is one row after TCRdb ran MiXCR on the multiplex PCR reads. The sample lists 500,000 to 750,000 distinct CDR3 sequences, about 45% occurring once. About this clonotype itself: Its specificity is unknown.

Sample: peripheral blood or thyroid tissue (not recorded which). J is TRBJ2-5 and V is TRBV19, with D possibly TRBD2 on 6 matching bases. This TCR came from a woman aged 18-29 years with Graves' hyperthyroidism. Written as DNA, the CDR3 is TGTGCCAGTAGAGGAGGGGCCCAAGAGACCCAGTACTTC. Residues: CASRGGAQETQYF.